This T cell receptor (beta chain) was sequenced for a study of control samples from healthy donors and cancer patients. The CDR3 spans 15 residues. Germline V gives CDR1 SGDLS, CDR2 YYNGEE. Trimming shortened V by 0 bases and J by 1 base, and 10 bases separated the two germline ends. Here immunoSEQ multiplex PCR was the method, and the copy in TCRdb shows in-frame clones only, minus some. The sample yields roughly 20,000 clones, around 83% seen once. Sequenced: PBMCs. The chain links TRBV9 to TRBJ1-1; unclear D gene. The receptor's source is a man in his sixties with head and neck cancer. Written as DNA, the CDR3 is TGTGCCAGCAGCGTAGAGGATGCCCAGAACACTGAAGCTTTCTTT. It codes for CASSVEDAQNTEAFF.